This T cell receptor (beta chain) was captured in a study of blood T cell repertoires in COVID-19. On the study more broadly: From T cells, B-cell-depleted T cells, or PBMCs came the material, which was cDNA or gDNA.

CDR1 is SGHRS, CDR2 YFSETQ, per germline. This CDR3 has 14 amino acids. Trimming removed 0 bases at V and 5 bases at J, with 8 bases between. Assay: immunoSEQ multiplex PCR; the TCRdb copy retains only in-frame clones and omits some. The data show about 46,000 clones, around 84% seen once. The chain joins TRBV5-1 to TRBJ2-2; D remains ambiguous. Sequencing was carried out using peripheral blood. The sequence derives from an elderly man with active COVID-19. This CDR3 reads CASSLEPRTGELFF. The CDR3, as DNA: TGCGCCAGCAGCTTGGAGCCGAGGACCGGGGAGCTGTTTTTT. Together with reference TRBV5-1 and TRBJ2-2, the CDR3 gives the full variable domain: KAGVTQTPRYLIKTRGQQVTLSCSPISGHRSVSWYQQTPGQGLQFLFEYFSETQRNKGNFPGRFSGRQFSNSRSEMNVSTLELGDSALYLCASSLEPRTGELFFGEGSRLTVL.